These 4 T cell receptor beta chains were all obtained from the same sample, sequenced in a study of shared clonotypes between healthy human individuals. TCRdb's copy holds only in-frame clones and misses some; the assay was immunoSEQ multiplex PCR. Among more than 450,000 clones listed, 79% were seen once. The source material was PBMCs. These receptors all come from a woman between 40 and 50 years old in good health. Some clones in this sample may be carry-over from other donors' samples.

The chain links TRBV5-1 to TRBJ2-1; D might be TRBD2 (5 bases). The V and J ends lost 4 bases and 7 bases respectively, with 9 bases between them. The CDR3 is made up of 12 amino acids. Germline CDR1 SGHRS, CDR2 YFSETQ. Here the CDR3 reads CASSPEVNEQFF. DNA for the CDR3: TGCGCCAGCAGCCCGGAGGTAAATGAGCAGTTCTTC.

The rearrangement uses TRBV27 and TRBJ1-1, with D hard to call. The germline CDR1 and CDR2 sequences are MNHEY and SMNVEV (reference sequence). The length of the CDR3 is 15 residues. V gave up 0 bases and J gave up 3 bases, with 11 bases separating them. The chain's CDR3 is CASSLSVQRDTEAFF. Here the CDR3 DNA reads TGTGCCAGCAGTTTATCGGTACAGAGGGACACTGAAGCTTTCTTT.

The chain uses TRBV4-1 and TRBJ2-3; tentatively, D is TRBD1 (5 bases). CDR1 and CDR2 (germline): MGHRA, YSYEKL. The CDR3 contains 16 residues. V was clipped by 4 bases and J by 2 bases, with 16 bases between them. The CDR3 DNA is TGCGCCAGCAGCCCCCTCGTGACAGTTGTCACAGATACGCAGTATTTT. As protein: CASSPLVTVVTDTQYF.

This chain joins TRBV7-9 and TRBJ1-2; 9 bases are shared with TRBD1. The trim removed 5 bases at V and 6 bases at J, leaving 7 bases unmatched. The CDR3 runs 14 residues. Germline-derived CDR1 and CDR2 are SEHNR and FQNEAQ (reference sequence). CDR3 amino acids: CASSALRTGDGYTF. The CDR3 nucleotides read TGTGCCAGCAGCGCATTAAGGACAGGGGATGGCTACACCTTC.